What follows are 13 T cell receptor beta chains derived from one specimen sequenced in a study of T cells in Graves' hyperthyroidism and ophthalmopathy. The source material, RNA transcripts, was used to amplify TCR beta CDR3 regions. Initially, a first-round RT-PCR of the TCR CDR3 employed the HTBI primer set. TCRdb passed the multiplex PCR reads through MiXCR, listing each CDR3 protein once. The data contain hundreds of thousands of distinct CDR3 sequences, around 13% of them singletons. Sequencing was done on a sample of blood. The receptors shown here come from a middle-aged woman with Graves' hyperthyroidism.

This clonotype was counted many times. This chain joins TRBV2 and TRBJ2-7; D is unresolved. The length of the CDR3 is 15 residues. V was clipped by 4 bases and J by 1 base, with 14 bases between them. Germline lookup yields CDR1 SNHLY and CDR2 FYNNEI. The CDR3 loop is CASSAMVRISYEQYF. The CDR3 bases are TGTGCCAGCAGTGCGATGGTCAGGATTTCCTACGAGCAGTACTTC.

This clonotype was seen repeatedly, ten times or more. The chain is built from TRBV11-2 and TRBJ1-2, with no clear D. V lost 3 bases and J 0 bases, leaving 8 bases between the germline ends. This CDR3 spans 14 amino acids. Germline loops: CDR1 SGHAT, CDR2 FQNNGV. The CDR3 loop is CASSLPVSNYGYTF. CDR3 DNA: TGTGCCAGCAGCTTGCCTGTTTCTAACTATGGCTACACCTTC.

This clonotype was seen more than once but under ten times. The CDR3 DNA is TGCGCCAGCAGCTTAGGACCGCAAAATCAGCCCCAGCATTTT. This codes for CASSLGPQNQPQHF. This chain uses TRBV5-1 with TRBJ1-5; D is unclear. Germline V gene data show CDR1 as SGHRS and CDR2 as YFSETQ. The CDR3 is 14 amino acids. Between the trimmed V and J ends, which lost 2 bases and 4 bases, there was a span of 10 bases.

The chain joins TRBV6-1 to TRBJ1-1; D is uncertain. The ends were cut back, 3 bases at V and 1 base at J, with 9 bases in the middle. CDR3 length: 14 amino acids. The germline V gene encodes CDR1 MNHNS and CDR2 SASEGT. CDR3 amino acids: CASSDRPQNTEAFF. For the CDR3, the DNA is TGTGCCAGCAGTGACCGACCGCAGAACACTGAAGCTTTCTTT.

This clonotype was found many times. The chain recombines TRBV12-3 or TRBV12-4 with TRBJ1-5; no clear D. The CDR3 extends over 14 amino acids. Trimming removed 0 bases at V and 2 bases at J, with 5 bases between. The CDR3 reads CASSLASGNQPQHF. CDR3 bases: TGTGCCAGCAGTTTAGCTAGTGGCAATCAGCCCCAGCATTTT.

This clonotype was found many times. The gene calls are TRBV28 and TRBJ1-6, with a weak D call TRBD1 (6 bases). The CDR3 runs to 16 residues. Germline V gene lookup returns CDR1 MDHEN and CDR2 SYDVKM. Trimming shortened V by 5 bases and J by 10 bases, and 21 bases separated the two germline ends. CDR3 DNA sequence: TGTGCCAGCAGTGCCCCCTTGGGGGCCTCAGGGTCACCCCTCCACTTT. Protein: CASSAPLGASGSPLHF.

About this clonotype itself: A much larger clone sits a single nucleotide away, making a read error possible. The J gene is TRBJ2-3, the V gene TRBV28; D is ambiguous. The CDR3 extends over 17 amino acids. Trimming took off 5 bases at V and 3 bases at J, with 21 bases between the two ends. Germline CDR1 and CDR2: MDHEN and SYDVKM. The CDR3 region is CASSALGWVPITDTQYF. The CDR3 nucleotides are TGTGCCAGCAGTGCCTTGGGCTGGGTCCCAATTACAGATACGCAGTATTTT.

The CDR3 sequence is CASSELAGTFGEQFF. The CDR3 DNA is TGTGCCAGCAGCGAACTAGCGGGGACTTTTGGGGAGCAGTTCTTC. This chain connects TRBV9 to TRBJ2-1; 10 bases map to TRBD2. Germline V lookup: CDR1 SGDLS, CDR2 YYNGEE. This CDR3 comprises 15 residues. J was trimmed by 10 bases and V by 3 bases; bases with no gene match: 10.

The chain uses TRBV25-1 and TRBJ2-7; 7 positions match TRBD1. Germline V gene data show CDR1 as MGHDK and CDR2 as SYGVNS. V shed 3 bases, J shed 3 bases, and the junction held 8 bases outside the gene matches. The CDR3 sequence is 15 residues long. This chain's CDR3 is CASSDPTTGVYEQYF. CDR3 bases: TGTGCCAGCAGTGATCCCACAACAGGGGTCTACGAGCAGTACTTC.

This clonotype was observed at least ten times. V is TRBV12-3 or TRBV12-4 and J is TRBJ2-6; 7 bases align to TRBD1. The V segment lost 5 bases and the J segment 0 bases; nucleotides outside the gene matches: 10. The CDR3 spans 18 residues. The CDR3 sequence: CASSLYPTGFSGANVLTF. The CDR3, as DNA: TGTGCCAGCAGTCTTTATCCGACAGGGTTCTCTGGGGCCAACGTCCTGACTTTC.

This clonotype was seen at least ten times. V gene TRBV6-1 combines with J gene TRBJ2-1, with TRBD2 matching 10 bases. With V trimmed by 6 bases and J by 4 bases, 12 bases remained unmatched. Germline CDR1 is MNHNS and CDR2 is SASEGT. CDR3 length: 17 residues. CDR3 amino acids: CASSLGGVAGGYNEQFF. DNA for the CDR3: TGTGCCAGCAGCCTTGGGGGGGTAGCGGGAGGTTACAATGAGCAGTTCTTC.

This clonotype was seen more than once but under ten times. DNA for the CDR3: TGCGCCAGCAGCATCGGGGACAGTAATAGCAATCAGCCCCAGCATTTT. Translation: CASSIGDSNSNQPQHF. The chain carries TRBV5-1 and TRBJ1-5; 7 positions agree with TRBD1. V gave up 4 bases and J gave up 0 bases; unmatched junction bases: 7. Germline CDR1 and CDR2: SGHRS and YFSETQ. CDR3 length equals 16 residues. Variable domain in full (rest from reference TRBV5-1 and TRBJ1-5): KAGVTQTPRYLIKTRGQQVTLSCSPISGHRSVSWYQQTPGQGLQFLFEYFSETQRNKGNFPGRFSGRQFSNSRSEMNVSTLELGDSALYLCASSIGDSNSNQPQHFGDGTRLSIL.

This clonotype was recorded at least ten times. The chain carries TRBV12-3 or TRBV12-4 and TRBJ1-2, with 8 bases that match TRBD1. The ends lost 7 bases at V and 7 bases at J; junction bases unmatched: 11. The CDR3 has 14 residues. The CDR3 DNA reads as TGTGCCAGCAAGAAAATACAGGGGGTTGGTGGCTACACCTTC. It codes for CASKKIQGVGGYTF.